The 10 T cell receptor beta chains presented below share a single source sample, sequenced in a study of blood T cell repertoires in COVID-19. Generated by immunoSEQ multiplex PCR, the TCRdb table keeps only in-frame clones and is missing some. The table has roughly 200,000 clones, around 90% seen once. The specimen sequenced was peripheral blood. The source is a man aged 35 to 55 with acute or convalescent COVID-19.

This clone was detected a few times. The chain is built from TRBV4-2 and TRBJ1-2; 7 bases match TRBD1. The CDR3 sequence is 15 residues long. Trimming cost V 0 bases and J 4 bases; bases outside gene matches: 5. Germline V gene data show CDR1 as LGHNA and CDR2 as YNFKEQ. In DNA, the CDR3 is TGTGCCAGCAGCCAAGATGGAAGGGGGCCCTATGGCTACACCTTC. Its translation: CASSQDGRGPYGYTF.

The chain couples TRBV30 to TRBJ1-3; the match to TRBD1 covers 8 bases. J was trimmed by 4 bases and V by 3 bases; bases with no gene match: 2. CDR3 length: 13 residues. Germline V CDR1 and CDR2: GTSNPN, SVGIG (reference sequence). CDR3 sequence reads: CAWRRTGGNTIYF. The CDR3 DNA is TGTGCCTGGAGGCGGACAGGGGGAAACACCATATATTTT.

The rearrangement joins TRBV29-1 to TRBJ2-5, with TRBD2 matching 7 bases. Trimming removed 6 bases from V and 4 bases from J; junction bases left unmatched: 11. The CDR3 length is 14 residues. Germline assignment: CDR1 SQVTM and CDR2 ANQGSEA. CDR3 loop: CSVLSLALLETQYF. CDR3 bases: TGCAGCGTACTCTCACTAGCGCTGTTAGAGACCCAGTACTTC.

The chain combines TRBV3-1 (or the pseudogene TRBV3-2) with TRBJ2-3; 8 bases are shared with TRBD2. CDR1 and CDR2 (germline): LGHDT, YNNKEL (reference sequence). The J segment lost 4 bases and the V segment lost 4 bases, leaving 13 bases of the junction unmatched. CDR3 length equals 17 residues. CDR3 region: CASSPRGPGGPSDTQYF. CDR3 DNA sequence: TGTGCCAGCAGCCCCCGGGGCCCGGGGGGGCCATCAGATACGCAGTATTTT.

CDR3 nucleotides: TGCGCCAGCAGTGACTACGCCGGGGAGCTGTTTTTT. It is translated as CASSDYAGELFF. The chain recombines TRBV10-1 with TRBJ2-2; no clear D. There are 12 residues in the CDR3. Trimming took 3 bases from V and 6 from J, leaving 5 bases between them. Germline CDR1 and CDR2: WNHNN and SYGVQD (reference sequence).

This chain uses TRBV14 with TRBJ1-2; a possible D gene is TRBD1 (5 bases). V was clipped by 4 bases and J by 4 bases, with 10 bases between them. This CDR3 has 13 amino acids. CDR1 SGHDN and CDR2 FVKESK come from the germline V gene. The CDR3 sequence: CASSPGSAYGYTF. CDR3 coding DNA: TGTGCCAGCAGCCCAGGGTCGGCCTATGGCTACACCTTC.

This sequence joins TRBV4-3 and TRBJ1-2, with D tentatively TRBD1 (5 bases). Trimming shortened V by 0 bases and J by 3 bases, and 14 bases separated the two germline ends. Germline lookup yields CDR1 LGHNA and CDR2 YSLEER. CDR3 length equals 16 residues. CDR3 DNA: TGCGCCAGCAGCCAAGATCGGGGGGTTCTGGACTATGGCTACACCTTC. The encoded protein is CASSQDRGVLDYGYTF.

V usage is TRBV19 and J usage is TRBJ2-3; the match to TRBD2 covers 12 bases. The CDR3 totals 18 residues. Germline lookup yields CDR1 LNHDA and CDR2 SQIVND (reference sequence). V was clipped by 2 bases and J by 6 bases; unmatched bases: 12. The chain's CDR3 is CASSITSGGSKPRDTQYF. CDR3 coding DNA: TGTGCCAGTAGTATAACTAGCGGGGGGTCGAAACCCAGGGATACGCAGTATTTT.

This chain links TRBV6-6 with TRBJ2-1, with D possibly being TRBD2 (6 bases). The CDR3 is made up of 15 amino acids. Germline loops: CDR1 MNHNY, CDR2 SVGAGI (reference sequence). The V end was cut by 0 bases, the J end by 7 bases, with 13 bases between. The CDR3 bases are TGTGCCAGCAGTTACTCGATGACTAGTTTTAATGAGCAGTTCTTC. Amino acids: CASSYSMTSFNEQFF.

The J gene is TRBJ2-2, the V gene TRBV6-5, with D possibly TRBD2 on 7 matching bases. V lost 1 base, J lost 4 bases, and 10 bases lay in between. CDR3 length: 15 residues. Per the germline V gene, CDR1 is MNHEY and CDR2 is SVGAGI. CDR3 coding DNA: TGTGCCAGCAGTTACTTAGGGGGGGTCACCGGGGAGCTGTTTTTT. Residues: CASSYLGGVTGELFF.